The sequence of this T cell receptor beta chain was determined in a study of blood T cell repertoires in COVID-19. On the study more broadly: Some COVID-19 samples were acute and others convalescent; all came from the United States, Italy and Spain. From T cells, B-cell-depleted T cells, or PBMCs came the material, which was cDNA or gDNA.

Seattle cases were enrolled at active infection and followed longitudinally. Germline CDR1 is MNHNY and CDR2 is SVGAGI (reference sequence). V gave up 6 bases and J gave up 4 bases, with 10 bases separating them. The CDR3 covers 12 residues. Study processing details: Amplified reference gene primers provided the basis for estimating nucleated cell counts. TCRdb keeps only in-frame clones here, not all; method: immunoSEQ multiplex PCR. Clone size and the V and J calls come from that table; the DNA yielded D and trimming. Counted here are some 100,000 clones, around 67% occurring once; the ten biggest clones make up 3.5% to 4%.

The sequencing input was peripheral blood. The clonotype comes from a man between 65 and 85 years old with COVID-19, enrolled during active disease. The V and J genes are TRBV6-6 and TRBJ2-7, with D unresolved. The CDR3 sequence: CASSSLFYEQYF. The CDR3 DNA sequence: TGTGCCAGCAGCTCCCTTTTTTACGAGCAGTACTTC.